The 10 T cell receptor beta chains presented below share a single source sample, sequenced in a study of HIV-infected children after antiretroviral therapy interruption. The TCR library was built from RNA with a 3' RACE protocol and unique molecular identifiers. TCRdb ran MiXCR on the 3' RACE reads and lists one entry per CDR3 protein. The repertoire consists of fewer than 45,000 distinct CDR3 sequences, with 5% to 8% occurring once and the leading ten covering about 0.91%. Treatment given: PENTA 11 planned treatment interruption arm or continuous ART arm. Sample: CD45RA+ CD4+ T cells from PBMCs, pooled from several time points, taken from a donor given antiretroviral therapy, either interrupted or continuous. Subset of the sample: naive CD4+ CD45RA+ CD45RO- T cells. These receptors were collected from a pool of human donors with HIV.

This clonotype was recorded a few times. The chain combines TRBV7-9 with TRBJ1-4, with D possibly matching TRBD1 (5 bases). The CDR3 length is 14 residues. V was shortened by 2 bases and J by 8 bases, with 12 bases between the two germline ends. The V gene's germline CDR1 is SEHNR and CDR2 FQNEAQ (reference sequence). This CDR3 reads CASSLPSAGEKLFF. In nucleotides, the CDR3 is TGTGCCAGCAGCTTACCCTCAGCAGGGGAAAAACTGTTTTTT. Filled out from reference TRBV7-9 and TRBJ1-4, the complete variable domain reads DTGVSQNPRHKITKRGQNVTFRCDPISEHNRLYWYRQTLGQGPEFLTYFQNEAQLEKSRLLSDRFSAERPKGSFSTLEIQRTEQGDSAMYLCASSLPSAGEKLFFGSGTQLSVL.

By proportion, this clonotype is medium-sized (0.01 to 0.1%). V is TRBV6-5 and J is TRBJ2-1; TRBD2 is a possible D gene (7 bases). Per germline, CDR1 MNHEY and CDR2 SVGAGI. The V end was cut by 7 bases, the J end by 9 bases, with 16 bases between. The CDR3 length is 13 residues. The CDR3 coding sequence is TGTGCCAGCAACACTGGGGGGGCGGCTGAGCAGTTCTTC. Translated: CASNTGGAAEQFF.

This clonotype was counted at least ten times. The genes are TRBV7-2 and TRBJ2-7; 9 bases agree with TRBD1. This CDR3 is 16 amino acids long. V gave up 5 bases and J gave up 7 bases; unmatched junction bases: 15. The germline gives CDR1 SGHTA, CDR2 FQGNSA. The CDR3: CASSRGGGQGVSEQYF. CDR3 coding DNA: TGTGCCAGCAGCCGTGGGGGGGGACAGGGAGTGTCGGAGCAGTACTTC. The whole variable domain, filled in from reference TRBV7-2 and TRBJ2-7, reads GAGVSQSPSNKVTEKGKDVELRCDPISGHTALYWYRQSLGQGLEFLIYFQGNSAPDKSGLPSDRFSAERTGGSVSTLTIQRTQQEDSAVYLCASSRGGGQGVSEQYFGPGTRLTVT.

In its sample, this clonotype was seen many times. This chain joins TRBV29-1 and TRBJ2-7; no reliable D call. The germline CDR1 and CDR2 sequences are SQVTM and ANQGSEA. The CDR3 sequence is 11 residues long. V was cut by 5 bases and J by 6 bases, with 11 bases left in between. The CDR3 here is CSVLTPGEQYF. The CDR3 DNA reads TGCAGCGTTCTCACACCGGGCGAGCAGTACTTC.

This clonotype was observed many times. The rearrangement uses TRBV7-9 and TRBJ2-7; D is possibly TRBD1 (5 bases). Germline V CDR1 and CDR2: SEHNR, FQNEAQ (reference sequence). With 0 bases removed from V and 5 bases from J, the gap between germline ends came to 14 bases. The CDR3 has 15 amino acids. Written as DNA, the CDR3 is TGTGCCAGCAGCTTAGCGGAAGGGGTTATCAACGAGCAGTACTTC. Its protein product is CASSLAEGVINEQYF.

This clonotype was recorded many times. This chain uses TRBV15 with TRBJ2-3, with D unresolved. Germline V gene data show CDR1 as LNHNV and CDR2 as YYDKDF (reference sequence). The V end lost 5 bases, the J end lost 5 bases, and 8 bases lay between the germline ends. The CDR3 contains 12 residues. The CDR3 nucleotides are TGTGCCACCAGCTTACTTGGAGATACGCAGTATTTT. Encoded protein: CATSLLGDTQYF.

This clonotype has more than one count but fewer than ten. A much larger clone sits a single nucleotide away, making a read error possible. Since the CDR3 does not end with the conserved phenylalanine or tryptophan, this likely comes from a read error. The gene calls are TRBV7-2 and TRBJ2-7; weak D call: TRBD1 (6 bases). CDR1 and CDR2 from the germline V gene are SGHTA and FQGNSA. This CDR3 has 14 residues. Trimming left V 4 bases short and J 0 bases short, with 10 bases between. The CDR3 bases are TGTGCCAGCAGCTCGACAGGAAGCTCCTACGAGCAGTACTCC. The encoded protein is CASSSTGSSYEQYS.

This clonotype was recorded at least ten times. The chain recombines TRBV28 with TRBJ1-1, with TRBD1 identical over 9 bases. J was trimmed by 8 bases and V by 6 bases; bases with no gene match: 7. Germline V gives CDR1 MDHEN, CDR2 SYDVKM. This CDR3 is built from 13 residues. CDR3 in amino acids: CASRRQGEMEAFF. The CDR3 nucleotides read TGTGCCAGCAGACGACAGGGGGAGATGGAAGCTTTCTTT.

This clonotype has at least ten counts. The chain carries TRBV6-1 and TRBJ1-5; TRBD1 is a possible D gene (5 bases). Deletions cut 4 bases from V and 0 bases from J, with 7 bases between. Germline values: CDR1 MNHNS, CDR2 SASEGT. The CDR3 is 14 amino acids. CDR3 bases: TGTGCCAGCAGTGTACAGGCTAGCAATCAGCCCCAGCATTTT. This codes for CASSVQASNQPQHF.

This clonotype was picked up many times. The J gene is TRBJ2-7, the V gene TRBV28, with D maybe TRBD2 (5 bases). V dropped 7 bases and J dropped 0 bases, with 10 bases sitting between them. The CDR3 has 13 amino acids. Germline CDR1 is MDHEN and CDR2 is SYDVKM. The CDR3 DNA reads TGTGCCAGCAAAGCGGTGAGCTCCTACGAGCAGTACTTC. Amino acids: CASKAVSSYEQYF.